This T cell receptor (beta chain) was identified during a study of blood T cell repertoires in COVID-19. Study-wide context: Material from acute and convalescent COVID-19 was sourced from the United States, Italy and Spain. PBMCs, B-cell-depleted T cells, or T cells were the source of the cDNA or gDNA that made up the material.

Authors' data handling: By means of reference gene primer amplification, nucleated cell counts were estimated. Profiled with immunoSEQ multiplex PCR; TCRdb holds only in-frame clones, not every one. V, J and clone size are those of that table, while D and trimming were read from the DNA. The table has approximately 210,000 clones, about 86% seen once. This clone was seen a single time. CDR1 is SGDLS and CDR2 is YYNGEE in the germline V gene. This CDR3 region has 16 residues. With 2 bases removed from V and 6 bases from J, the gap between germline ends came to 18 bases. Specimen: peripheral blood. The receptor was derived from a man younger than 35 with active or convalescent COVID-19. The chain joins TRBV9 to TRBJ2-1, with D maybe TRBD2 (6 bases). The CDR3 is CASSVSETRLFNEQFF. The CDR3 bases are TGTGCCAGCAGCGTCTCTGAGACTAGACTATTCAATGAGCAGTTCTTC.